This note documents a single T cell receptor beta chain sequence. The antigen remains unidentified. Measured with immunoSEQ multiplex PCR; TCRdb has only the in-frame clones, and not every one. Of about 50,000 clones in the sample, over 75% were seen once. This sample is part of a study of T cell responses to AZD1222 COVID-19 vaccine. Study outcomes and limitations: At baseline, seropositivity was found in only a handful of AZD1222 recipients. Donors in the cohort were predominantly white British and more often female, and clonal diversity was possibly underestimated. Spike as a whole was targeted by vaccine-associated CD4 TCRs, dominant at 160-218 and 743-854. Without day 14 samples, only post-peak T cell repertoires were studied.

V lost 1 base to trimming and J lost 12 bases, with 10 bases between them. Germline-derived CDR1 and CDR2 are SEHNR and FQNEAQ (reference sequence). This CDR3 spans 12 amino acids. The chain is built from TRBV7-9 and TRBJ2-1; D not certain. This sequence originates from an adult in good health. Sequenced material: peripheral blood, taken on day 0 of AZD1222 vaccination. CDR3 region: CASSLGAEGQFF. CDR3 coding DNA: TGTGCCAGCAGCTTAGGGGCCGAAGGGCAGTTCTTC.